One sample yielded the 25 T cell receptor beta chains listed below, sequenced in a study of blood T cell repertoires in COVID-19. The protocol was immunoSEQ multiplex PCR, while the TCRdb copy is restricted to in-frame clones and leaves out a portion. The sample has about 120,000 clones; approximately 85% are singletons. Sequencing was carried out using peripheral blood. The receptors were sampled from an elderly man with acute or convalescent COVID-19.

The chain couples TRBV29-1 to TRBJ2-7; 12 nucleotides line up with TRBD1. The CDR3 sequence is 16 residues long. The V gene's germline CDR1 is SQVTM and CDR2 ANQGSEA. Germline trimming cut 5 bases from V and 1 base from J; bases unmatched to any gene: 9. CDR3 amino acids: CSVWGQGARDSYEQYF. CDR3 bases: TGCAGCGTTTGGGGACAGGGGGCGAGGGATTCCTACGAGCAGTACTTC.

The chain joins TRBV4-3 to TRBJ2-2; D gene ambiguous. Germline CDR1 reads LGHNA; CDR2 reads YSLEER. This CDR3 has 13 amino acids. V lost 4 bases and J 6 bases, leaving 9 bases between the germline ends. The CDR3 protein is CASSPAVAGELFF. As DNA, the CDR3 is TGCGCCAGCAGCCCGGCGGTCGCCGGGGAGCTGTTTTTT.

The chain couples TRBV11-2 to TRBJ1-2, with D possibly matching TRBD1 (6 bases). V lost 2 bases and J lost 5, with 12 bases in between. Germline V gene sequence: CDR1 SGHAT, CDR2 FQNNGV. CDR3 size: 14 residues. The DNA for the CDR3 is TGTGCCAGCAGCTTACCGGGCAGGGGTTATGGCTACACCTTC. This gives the protein CASSLPGRGYGYTF.

V gene TRBV2 combines with J gene TRBJ1-1, with unresolved D. CDR1 is SNHLY and CDR2 is FYNNEI in the germline V gene. The V and J ends lost 8 bases and 0 bases respectively, with 13 bases between them. This CDR3 has 14 amino acids. CDR3 sequence reads: CASVGVHLNTEAFF. DNA of the CDR3: TGTGCCAGCGTCGGGGTACATTTGAACACTGAAGCTTTCTTT. Together with reference TRBV2 and TRBJ1-1, the CDR3 gives the full variable domain: EPEVTQTPSHQVTQMGQEVILRCVPISNHLYFYWYRQILGQKVEFLVSFYNNEISEKSEIFDDQFSVERPDGSNFTLKIRSTKLEDSAMYFCASVGVHLNTEAFFGQGTRLTVV.

The gene calls are TRBV7-2 and TRBJ1-4, with 7 bases that match TRBD1. V lost 5 bases to trimming and J lost 7 bases; unmatched junction nucleotides: 4. Germline CDR1 reads SGHTA; CDR2 reads FQGNSA. The CDR3 runs 13 residues. CDR3 sequence: CASSRQGGEKLFF. The CDR3 nucleotides read TGTGCCAGCAGCAGGCAGGGGGGTGAAAAACTGTTTTTT.

The gene calls are TRBV7-2 and TRBJ2-7, with D possibly matching TRBD2 (5 bases). Trimming pared 5 bases from V and 2 bases from J, leaving 13 bases between. Germline CDR1 and CDR2: SGHTA and FQGNSA. There are 14 residues in the CDR3. The CDR3 sequence is CASSQTLGPYEQYF. CDR3 in DNA: TGTGCCAGCAGCCAGACACTAGGGCCCTACGAGCAGTACTTC.

The chain combines TRBV7-2 with TRBJ2-5; TRBD2 matches at 7 bases. This CDR3 is built from 15 residues. Germline V gene sequence: CDR1 SGHTA, CDR2 FQGNSA. Unmatched junction bases numbered 4, after V lost 3 bases and J lost 0 bases. The DNA for the CDR3 is TGTGCCAGCAGCTTGTCTAGCGGACACCAAGAGACCCAGTACTTC. As protein: CASSLSSGHQETQYF. The variable domain in full, completed from reference TRBV7-2 and TRBJ2-5, reads GAGVSQSPSNKVTEKGKDVELRCDPISGHTALYWYRQSLGQGLEFLIYFQGNSAPDKSGLPSDRFSAERTGGSVSTLTIQRTQQEDSAVYLCASSLSSGHQETQYFGPGTRLLVL.

This clone was observed at least ten times. The V gene is TRBV7-9, the J gene TRBJ2-1; the match to TRBD2 covers 14 bases. The CDR3 covers 15 residues. Germline CDR1 and CDR2: SEHNR and FQNEAQ (reference sequence). V lost 6 bases to trimming and J lost 10 bases; unmatched junction nucleotides: 8. The CDR3 nucleotides are TGTGCCAGCAGTCCCGGGACTAGCGGGAGAACGGAGCAGTTCTTC. Protein sequence: CASSPGTSGRTEQFF. Using reference TRBV7-9 and TRBJ2-1 for the parts outside the CDR3, the full variable domain is DTGVSQNPRHKITKRGQNVTFRCDPISEHNRLYWYRQTLGQGPEFLTYFQNEAQLEKSRLLSDRFSAERPKGSFSTLEIQRTEQGDSAMYLCASSPGTSGRTEQFFGPGTRLTVL.

The chain has TRBV7-3 and TRBJ2-1; D might be TRBD2 (6 bases). V shed 5 bases and J shed 6 bases, with 11 bases lying between them. This CDR3 is 13 amino acids long. Looked up from germline, CDR1 is SGHTA and CDR2 is FQGTGA. This chain's CDR3 is CASSPLAGNEQFF. As DNA, the CDR3 is TGTGCCAGCAGCCCACTAGCTGGCAATGAGCAGTTCTTC.

This clone was observed once. The CDR3 DNA reads as TGTGCCAGCAGTGGAGGGACTAGCGGGGGCTTGTTGGAGACCCAGTACTTC. Translating gives CASSGGTSGGLLETQYF. The chain carries TRBV9 and TRBJ2-5; 14 nucleotides line up with TRBD2. V trimming: 5 bases; J trimming: 5 bases; junction bases outside the gene matches: 11. This CDR3 has 17 amino acids. Germline V gene lookup returns CDR1 SGDLS and CDR2 YYNGEE.

Only one count was recorded for this clone. This chain links TRBV11-1 with TRBJ2-1; 8 nucleotides match TRBD2. Germline V CDR1 and CDR2: SGHAT, FQDESV (reference sequence). The CDR3 has 15 residues. V lost 8 bases and J lost 5; bases outside the gene matches: 11. The CDR3 sequence is CASAGGTSKHNEQFF. The CDR3 coding sequence is TGTGCCAGCGCAGGCGGGACTAGTAAGCACAATGAGCAGTTCTTC. The variable domain in full, completed from reference TRBV11-1 and TRBJ2-1, reads EAEVAQSPRYKITEKSQAVAFWCDPISGHATLYWYRQILGQGPELLVQFQDESVVDDSQLPKDRFSAERLKGVDSTLKIQPAELGDSAMYLCASAGGTSKHNEQFFGPGTRLTVL.

In the case of this clone: Additional DNA sequences in this sample encode the identical CDR3. The chain couples TRBV6-5 to TRBJ2-1; 10 bases match TRBD1. The CDR3 length is 15 residues. Germline lookup yields CDR1 MNHEY and CDR2 SVGAGI. J lost 2 bases, V lost 6 bases, and 4 bases had no gene match. This chain's CDR3 is CASRPGQGAYNEQFF. CDR3 sequence (DNA): TGTGCCAGCAGGCCTGGACAGGGGGCCTACAATGAGCAGTTCTTC.

The CDR3 sequence: CASSLEPGGPLHF. The CDR3 DNA follows: TGTGCCAGCAGTTTAGAACCAGGGGGACCCCTCCACTTT. V usage is TRBV12-3 or TRBV12-4 and J usage is TRBJ1-6; 7 nucleotides line up with TRBD1. The V segment lost 1 base and the J segment 12 bases; nucleotides outside the gene matches: 3. The CDR3 runs 13 residues.

This clone showed up just once. The genes are TRBV19 and TRBJ2-5; 7 nucleotides line up with TRBD2. CDR3 length: 14 amino acids. Germline CDR1 reads LNHDA; CDR2 reads SQIVND (reference sequence). Unmatched junction bases numbered 11, after V lost 6 bases and J lost 7 bases. Here the CDR3 reads CASSPGRGTGTQYF. As DNA, the CDR3 is TGTGCCAGTAGCCCTGGGCGGGGGACCGGGACCCAGTACTTC.

The chain joins TRBV10-3 to TRBJ1-2, with D possibly being TRBD1 (6 bases). Deletions cut 4 bases from V and 1 base from J, with 10 bases between. In germline, CDR1 is ENHRY, CDR2 SYGVKD. The CDR3 is 14 residues long. The CDR3 sequence: CAISVGRGNYGYTF. In DNA, the CDR3 is TGTGCCATCAGTGTTGGCAGGGGTAACTATGGCTACACCTTC.

This clone appeared a few times. V usage is TRBV19 and J usage is TRBJ2-2; no clear D gene. The ends were cut back, 10 bases at V and 1 base at J, with 13 bases in the middle. The CDR3 sequence is 14 residues long. CDR1 LNHDA and CDR2 SQIVND come from the germline V gene (reference sequence). CDR3 sequence (DNA): TGTGCCACCATACCCCCTAGGAACACCGGGGAGCTGTTTTTT. This translates into CATIPPRNTGELFF.

V usage is TRBV19 and J usage is TRBJ2-3; 9 bases fit TRBD1. Trimming took 7 bases from V and 5 from J; bases not matched to a gene: 7. The length of the CDR3 is 14 residues. Looked up from germline, CDR1 is LNHDA and CDR2 is SQIVND (reference sequence). In nucleotides, the CDR3 is TGTGCCAGTACCCGGACAGGGGCGGGAGATACGCAGTATTTT. Translation gives CASTRTGAGDTQYF.

This chain joins TRBV4-2 and TRBJ1-5; a weak D match, TRBD1 (5 bases). V lost 1 base and J lost 5, with 18 bases in between. Looked up from germline, CDR1 is LGHNA and CDR2 is YNFKEQ. The CDR3 sequence is 17 residues long. CDR3 bases: TGTGCCAGCAGCCAAGCCTTTGGGGGGGGAGGGGATCAGCCCCAGCATTTT. Protein sequence: CASSQAFGGGGDQPQHF.

This chain links TRBV6-1 with TRBJ1-1; D is unclear. Germline V gene data show CDR1 as MNHNS and CDR2 as SASEGT. V lost 3 bases, J lost 1 base, and 6 bases lay in between. The CDR3 runs 13 residues. The CDR3 is CASSDHRNTEAFF. Here the CDR3 DNA reads TGTGCCAGCAGTGACCACAGGAACACTGAAGCTTTCTTT.

V usage is TRBV11-2 and J usage is TRBJ2-2; a weak D match, TRBD1 (5 bases). The germline gives CDR1 SGHAT, CDR2 FQNNGV. V was trimmed by 7 bases and J by 6 bases, leaving 12 bases between them. This CDR3 is built from 13 residues. The CDR3: CASTPQAAGELFF. In DNA form, the CDR3 reads TGTGCCAGCACCCCACAGGCGGCCGGGGAGCTGTTTTTT.

This clone appeared a few times. V is TRBV6-5 and J is TRBJ2-1; TRBD2 agrees at 12 bases. V lost 6 bases to trimming and J lost 9 bases; unmatched junction nucleotides: 9. The V gene's germline CDR1 is MNHEY and CDR2 SVGAGI. The CDR3 contains 15 residues. The DNA of the CDR3 is TGTGCCAGCAGAGCGACTAGCGGGAGCGTGGGTGAGCAGTTCTTC. Its translation is CASRATSGSVGEQFF.

V gene TRBV5-1 combines with J gene TRBJ1-3; TRBD1 matches 7 bases. Germline loops: CDR1 SGHRS, CDR2 YFSETQ. V trimming: 4 bases; J trimming: 4 bases; junction bases outside the gene matches: 5. The CDR3 length is 14 residues. CDR3 sequence reads: CASSQTGEGNTIYF. CDR3 DNA: TGCGCCAGCAGCCAAACAGGGGAAGGAAACACCATATATTTT.

V usage is TRBV6-5 and J usage is TRBJ2-7, with D maybe TRBD1 (5 bases). The CDR3 is 12 amino acids. Germline loops: CDR1 MNHEY, CDR2 SVGAGI. Trimming stripped 6 bases from V and 1 base from J, with 7 bases between. The CDR3 region is CASRQGSYEQYF. The CDR3 DNA reads TGTGCCAGCAGGCAGGGTTCCTACGAGCAGTACTTC.

The genes are TRBV19 and TRBJ1-5, with unresolved D. The CDR3 is 13 amino acids. Germline CDR1 is LNHDA and CDR2 is SQIVND (reference sequence). With 3 bases removed from V and 3 bases from J, the gap between germline ends came to 6 bases. In nucleotides, the CDR3 is TGTGCCAGTAGTATTCAATCCAATCAGCCCCAGCATTTT. This translates into CASSIQSNQPQHF.

This clone has more than one count but fewer than ten. The CDR3 sequence is CASSLVPGSSYEQYF. The CDR3 DNA reads as TGCGCCAGCAGCTTGGTCCCGGGAAGCTCCTACGAGCAGTACTTC. The chain recombines TRBV5-1 with TRBJ2-7; perhaps TRBD2 as D (5 bases). Germline assignment: CDR1 SGHRS and CDR2 YFSETQ. V lost 0 bases and J 0 bases, leaving 10 bases between the germline ends. This CDR3 is 15 amino acids long.